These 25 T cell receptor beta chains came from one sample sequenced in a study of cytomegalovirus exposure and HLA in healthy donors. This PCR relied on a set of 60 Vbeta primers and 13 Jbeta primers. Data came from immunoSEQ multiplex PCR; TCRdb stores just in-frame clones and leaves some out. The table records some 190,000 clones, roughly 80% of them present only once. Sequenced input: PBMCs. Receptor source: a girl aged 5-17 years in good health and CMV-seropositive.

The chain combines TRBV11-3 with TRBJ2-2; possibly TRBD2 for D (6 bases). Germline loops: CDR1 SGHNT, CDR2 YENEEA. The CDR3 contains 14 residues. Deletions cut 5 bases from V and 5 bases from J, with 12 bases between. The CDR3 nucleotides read TGTGCCAGCAGCCCCGGGAGTGAGACCGGGGAGCTGTTTTTT. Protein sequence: CASSPGSETGELFF.

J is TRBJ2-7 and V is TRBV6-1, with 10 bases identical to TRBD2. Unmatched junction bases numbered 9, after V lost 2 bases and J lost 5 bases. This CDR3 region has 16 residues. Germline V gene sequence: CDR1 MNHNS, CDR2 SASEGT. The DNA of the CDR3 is TGTGCCAGCAGTGAACGTTTGGGACTAGCGATCGACGAGCAGTACTTC. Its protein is CASSERLGLAIDEQYF.

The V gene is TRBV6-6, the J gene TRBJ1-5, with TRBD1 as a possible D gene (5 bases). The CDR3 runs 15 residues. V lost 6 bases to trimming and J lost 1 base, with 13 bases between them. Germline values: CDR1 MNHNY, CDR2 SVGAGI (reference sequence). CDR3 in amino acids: CASSQTGTSNQPQHF. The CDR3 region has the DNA TGTGCCAGCAGCCAAACAGGCACCAGCAATCAGCCCCAGCATTTT.

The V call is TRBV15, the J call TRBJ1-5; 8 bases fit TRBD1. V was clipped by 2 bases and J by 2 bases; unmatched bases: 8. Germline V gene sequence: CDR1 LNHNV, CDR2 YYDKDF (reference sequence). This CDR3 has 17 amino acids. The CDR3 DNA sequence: TGTGCCACCAGCAGATCTAACGGACAGGGAGGCAATCAGCCCCAGCATTTT. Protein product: CATSRSNGQGGNQPQHF.

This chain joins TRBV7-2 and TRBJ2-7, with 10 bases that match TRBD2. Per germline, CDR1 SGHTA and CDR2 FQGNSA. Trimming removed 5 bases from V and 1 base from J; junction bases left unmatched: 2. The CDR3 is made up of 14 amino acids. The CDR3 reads CASSLLAGSYEQYF. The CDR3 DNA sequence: TGTGCCAGCAGCCTACTAGCGGGGTCCTACGAGCAGTACTTC.

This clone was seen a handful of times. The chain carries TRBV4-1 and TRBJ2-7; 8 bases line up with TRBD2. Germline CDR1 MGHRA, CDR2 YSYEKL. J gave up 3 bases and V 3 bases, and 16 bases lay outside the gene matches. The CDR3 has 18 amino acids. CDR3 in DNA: TGCGCCAGCAGCCACCCCTCCGGCTCAGCGGGAGTCTACTACGAGCAGTACTTC. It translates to CASSHPSGSAGVYYEQYF.

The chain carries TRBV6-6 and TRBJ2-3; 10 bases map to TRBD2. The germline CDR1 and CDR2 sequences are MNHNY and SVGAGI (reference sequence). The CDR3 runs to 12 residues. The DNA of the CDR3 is TGTGCTAGCGGGAGGATCACAGATACGCAGTATTTT. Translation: CASGRITDTQYF.

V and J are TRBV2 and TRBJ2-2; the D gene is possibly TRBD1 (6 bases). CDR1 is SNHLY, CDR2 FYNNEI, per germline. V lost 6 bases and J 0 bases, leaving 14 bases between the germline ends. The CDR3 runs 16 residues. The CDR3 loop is CASRTGRHANTGELFF. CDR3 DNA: TGTGCCAGCAGAACAGGGCGTCACGCGAACACCGGGGAGCTGTTTTTT.

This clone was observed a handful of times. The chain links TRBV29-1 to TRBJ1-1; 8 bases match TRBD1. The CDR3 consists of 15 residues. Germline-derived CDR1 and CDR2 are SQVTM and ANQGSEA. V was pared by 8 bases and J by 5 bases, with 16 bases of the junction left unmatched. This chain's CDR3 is CSLGSGGLGRTEAFF. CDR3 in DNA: TGCAGCCTCGGGTCAGGGGGCCTGGGGAGAACTGAAGCTTTCTTT.

The chain's CDR3 is CASSQGTSNNEQFF. DNA of the CDR3: TGCGCCAGCAGCCAAGGGACTAGCAACAATGAGCAGTTCTTC. The V gene is TRBV4-3, the J gene TRBJ2-1; 8 nucleotides align to TRBD2. J gave up 5 bases and V 1 base, and 1 base lay outside the gene matches. The length of the CDR3 is 14 residues. Germline V gene data show CDR1 as LGHNA and CDR2 as YSLEER.

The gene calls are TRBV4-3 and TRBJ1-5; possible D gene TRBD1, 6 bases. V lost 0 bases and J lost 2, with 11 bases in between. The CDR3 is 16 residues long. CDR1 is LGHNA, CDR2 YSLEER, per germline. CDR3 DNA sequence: TGCGCCAGCAGCCAAGAAAGGGGGACGGGCAATCAGCCCCAGCATTTT. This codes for CASSQERGTGNQPQHF.

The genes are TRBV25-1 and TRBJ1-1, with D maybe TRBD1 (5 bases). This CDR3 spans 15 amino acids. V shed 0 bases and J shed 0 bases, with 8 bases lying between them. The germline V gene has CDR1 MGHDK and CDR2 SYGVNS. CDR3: CASSEYSGLNTEAFF. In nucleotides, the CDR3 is TGTGCCAGCAGTGAATATTCAGGGCTGAACACTGAAGCTTTCTTT.

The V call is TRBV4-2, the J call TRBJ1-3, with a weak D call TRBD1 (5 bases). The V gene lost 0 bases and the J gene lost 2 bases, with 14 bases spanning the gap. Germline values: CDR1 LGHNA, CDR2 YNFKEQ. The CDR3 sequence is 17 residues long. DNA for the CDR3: TGTGCCAGCAGCCAAGATATTCCGGGGGAAGCTGGAAACACCATATATTTT. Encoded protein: CASSQDIPGEAGNTIYF.

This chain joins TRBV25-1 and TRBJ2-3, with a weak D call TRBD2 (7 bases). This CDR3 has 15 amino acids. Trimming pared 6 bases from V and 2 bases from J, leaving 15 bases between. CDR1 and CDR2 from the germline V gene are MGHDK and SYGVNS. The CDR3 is CASSLGGGLTDTQYF. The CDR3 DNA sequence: TGTGCCAGCAGCCTGGGAGGGGGGCTCACAGATACGCAGTATTTT.

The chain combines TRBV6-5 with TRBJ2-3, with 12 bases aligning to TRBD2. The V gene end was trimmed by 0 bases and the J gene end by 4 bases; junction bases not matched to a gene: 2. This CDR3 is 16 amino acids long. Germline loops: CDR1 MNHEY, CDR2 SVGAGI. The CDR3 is CASSYSASGRADTQYF. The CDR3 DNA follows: TGTGCCAGCAGTTACTCGGCTAGCGGGAGGGCAGATACGCAGTATTTT.

CDR3 bases: TGCGCCAGCAGCTTGGAGGGGGCCTACGAGCAGTACTTC. Translating gives CASSLEGAYEQYF. V gene TRBV5-1 combines with J gene TRBJ2-7; D is possibly TRBD1 (6 bases). Germline assignment: CDR1 SGHRS and CDR2 YFSETQ. The CDR3 consists of 13 residues. The V end lost 0 bases, the J end lost 2 bases, and 6 bases lay between the germline ends.

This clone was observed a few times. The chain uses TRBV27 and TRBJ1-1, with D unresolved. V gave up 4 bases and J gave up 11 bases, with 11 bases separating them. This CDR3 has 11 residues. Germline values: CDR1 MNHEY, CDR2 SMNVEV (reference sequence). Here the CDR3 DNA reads TGTGCCAGCAGTTCCGCCGCGAGGGCTTTCTTT. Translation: CASSSAARAFF.

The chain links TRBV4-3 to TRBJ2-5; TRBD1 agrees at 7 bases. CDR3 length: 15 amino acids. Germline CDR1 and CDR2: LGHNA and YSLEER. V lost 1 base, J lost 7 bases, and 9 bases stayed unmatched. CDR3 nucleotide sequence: TGCGCCAGCAGCCAAGGAGCGACAGGGTCCTGGACCCAGTACTTC. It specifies CASSQGATGSWTQYF.

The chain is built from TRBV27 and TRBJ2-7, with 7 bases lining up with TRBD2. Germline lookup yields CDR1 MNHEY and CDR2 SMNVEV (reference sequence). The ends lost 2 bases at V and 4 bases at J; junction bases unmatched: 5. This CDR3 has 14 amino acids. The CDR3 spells CASSLRGRGYEQYF. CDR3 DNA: TGTGCCAGCAGTTTACGCGGGAGAGGGTACGAGCAGTACTTC.

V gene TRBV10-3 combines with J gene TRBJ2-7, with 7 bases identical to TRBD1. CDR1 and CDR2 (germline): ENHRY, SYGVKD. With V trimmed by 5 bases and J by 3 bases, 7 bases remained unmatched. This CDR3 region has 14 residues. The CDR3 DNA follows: TGTGCCATCAGTACCCGGGACAGAAGCTACGAGCAGTACTTC. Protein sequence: CAISTRDRSYEQYF.

The CDR3 bases are TGTGCCAGTAGTCTCGGCAGGGCTTATGGCTACACCTTC. It translates to CASSLGRAYGYTF. The chain links TRBV19 to TRBJ1-2; maybe TRBD1 (5 bases). Germline V gene sequence: CDR1 LNHDA, CDR2 SQIVND (reference sequence). The CDR3 extends over 13 amino acids. V lost 5 bases and J 5 bases, leaving 12 bases between the germline ends.

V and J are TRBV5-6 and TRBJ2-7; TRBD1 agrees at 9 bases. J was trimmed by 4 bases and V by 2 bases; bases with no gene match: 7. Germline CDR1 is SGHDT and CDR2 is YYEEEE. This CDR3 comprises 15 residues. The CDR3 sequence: CASSLNRGREYEQYF. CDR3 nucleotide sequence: TGTGCCAGCAGCTTAAACAGGGGGCGAGAGTACGAGCAGTACTTC.

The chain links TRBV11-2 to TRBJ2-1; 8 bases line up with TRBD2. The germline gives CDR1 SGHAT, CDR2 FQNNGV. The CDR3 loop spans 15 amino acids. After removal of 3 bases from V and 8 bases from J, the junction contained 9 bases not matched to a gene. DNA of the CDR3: TGTGCCAGCAGCTTGGGAGGACTAGCTTCCGATGAGCAGTTCTTC. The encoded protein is CASSLGGLASDEQFF.

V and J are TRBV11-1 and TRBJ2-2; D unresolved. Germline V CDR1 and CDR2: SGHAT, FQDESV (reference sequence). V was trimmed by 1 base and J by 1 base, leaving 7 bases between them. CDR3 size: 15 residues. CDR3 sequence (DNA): TGTGCCAGCAGCTTAGGCGGAGTGAACACCGGGGAGCTGTTTTTT. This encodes CASSLGGVNTGELFF.

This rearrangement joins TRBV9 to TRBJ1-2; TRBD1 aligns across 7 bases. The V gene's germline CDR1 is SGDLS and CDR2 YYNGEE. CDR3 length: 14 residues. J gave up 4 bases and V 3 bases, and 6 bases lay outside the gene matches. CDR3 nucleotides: TGTGCCAGCAGCGACACAGGGGCGGGCTATGGCTACACCTTC. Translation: CASSDTGAGYGYTF.